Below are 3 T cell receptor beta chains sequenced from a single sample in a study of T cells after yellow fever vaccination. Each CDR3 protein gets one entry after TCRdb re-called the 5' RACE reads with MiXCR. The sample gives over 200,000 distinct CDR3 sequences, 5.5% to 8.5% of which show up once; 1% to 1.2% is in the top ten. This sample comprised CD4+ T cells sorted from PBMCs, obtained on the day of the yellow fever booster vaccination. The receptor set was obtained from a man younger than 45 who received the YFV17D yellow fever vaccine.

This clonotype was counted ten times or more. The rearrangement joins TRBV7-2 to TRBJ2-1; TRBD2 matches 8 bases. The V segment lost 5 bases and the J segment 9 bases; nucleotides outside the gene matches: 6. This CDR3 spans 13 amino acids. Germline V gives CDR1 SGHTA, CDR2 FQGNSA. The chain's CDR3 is CASSRLAGGEQFF. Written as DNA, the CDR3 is TGTGCCAGCAGCCGGCTGGCGGGAGGTGAGCAGTTCTTC.

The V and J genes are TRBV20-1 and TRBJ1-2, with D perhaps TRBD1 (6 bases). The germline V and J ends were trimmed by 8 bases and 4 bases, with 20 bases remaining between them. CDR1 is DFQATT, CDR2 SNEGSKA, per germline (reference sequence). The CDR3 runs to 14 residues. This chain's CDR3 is CSPSPGAHSYGYTF. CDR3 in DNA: TGCAGTCCCTCCCCAGGGGCGCATAGCTATGGCTACACCTTC.

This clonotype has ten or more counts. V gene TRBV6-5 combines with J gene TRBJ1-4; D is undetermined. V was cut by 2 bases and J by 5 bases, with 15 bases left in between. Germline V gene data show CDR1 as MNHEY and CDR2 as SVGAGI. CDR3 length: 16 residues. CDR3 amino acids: CASSYGLGTSNEKLFF. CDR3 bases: TGTGCCAGCAGTTACGGCCTAGGTACCTCCAATGAAAAACTGTTTTTT.